A single sample gave rise to the 12 T cell receptor beta chains below, sequenced in a study of cytomegalovirus exposure and HLA in healthy donors. PCR was performed using 60 Vbeta and 13 Jbeta primers. The data were produced by immunoSEQ multiplex PCR, yet TCRdb's version contains in-frame clones alone and is incomplete. The sample consists of approximately 190,000 clones, approximately 78% of them appearing once. Sequences were obtained from PBMCs. Receptors were obtained from a woman between 18 and 29 years old in good health and CMV-seronegative.

The chain joins TRBV5-6 to TRBJ2-5; the match to TRBD1 covers 7 bases. The CDR3 sequence is 19 residues long. The trim removed 0 bases at V and 1 base at J, leaving 15 bases unmatched. Looked up from germline, CDR1 is SGHDT and CDR2 is YYEEEE. The CDR3 loop reads CASSLVSLRDRQGQETQYF. The CDR3, as DNA: TGTGCCAGCAGCTTGGTTTCCCTCCGCGATAGACAGGGCCAAGAGACCCAGTACTTC.

This chain links TRBV28 with TRBJ2-4, with D maybe TRBD2 (7 bases). The CDR3 spans 22 residues. V lost 3 bases, J lost 0 bases, and 30 bases lay in between. Germline CDR1 and CDR2: MDHEN and SYDVKM. The CDR3 nucleotides are TGTGCCAGCAGTTTGGAGGCGGGGGCGACGGGAGTGAAGATGTTAGCCAAAAACATTCAGTACTTC. This sequence encodes CASSLEAGATGVKMLAKNIQYF.

V gene TRBV6-5 combines with J gene TRBJ1-2; 7 bases fit TRBD1. J was trimmed by 2 bases and V by 7 bases; bases with no gene match: 10. This CDR3 is 15 amino acids long. The germline CDR1 and CDR2 sequences are MNHEY and SVGAGI. The CDR3 DNA reads as TGTGCCAGCACCGACAGGGATAGTCTGAACTATGGCTACACCTTC. Translation: CASTDRDSLNYGYTF.

The chain recombines TRBV30 with TRBJ1-2, with 9 bases that match TRBD1. V shed 2 bases and J 6 bases; nucleotides not matched to a gene: 10. The length of the CDR3 is 15 residues. Looked up from germline, CDR1 is GTSNPN and CDR2 is SVGIG (reference sequence). For the CDR3, the DNA is TGTGCCTGGAGTCTTTGGACAGGGGCTGGGGATGGCTACACCTTC. It is translated as CAWSLWTGAGDGYTF.

This chain uses TRBV7-2 with TRBJ1-2; a weak D match, TRBD1 (6 bases). CDR1 and CDR2 (germline): SGHTA, FQGNSA. The ends were cut back, 6 bases at V and 7 bases at J, with 15 bases in the middle. CDR3 length equals 13 residues. The CDR3: CASRIRGEGGYTF. DNA for the CDR3: TGTGCCAGCAGGATCAGGGGAGAGGGTGGCTACACCTTC.

Concerning this clone: Other DNA sequences in this sample translate to the same CDR3. The chain has TRBV5-1 and TRBJ2-7; tentative D call: TRBD2 (6 bases). The germline CDR1 and CDR2 sequences are SGHRS and YFSETQ. The CDR3 spans 13 residues. V shed 4 bases and J shed 3 bases, with 11 bases lying between them. The CDR3 region is CASSLGLNYEQYF. DNA of the CDR3: TGCGCCAGCAGCCTCGGACTAAACTACGAGCAGTACTTC.

In its sample, this clone was seen once. CDR3: CASSPGDSAYEQYF. The CDR3 nucleotides read TGTGCCAGCAGCCCCGGGGACAGTGCCTACGAGCAGTACTTC. The V gene is TRBV4-2, the J gene TRBJ2-7, with 7 bases lining up with TRBD1. With V trimmed by 4 bases and J by 2 bases, 5 bases remained unmatched. Germline loops: CDR1 LGHNA, CDR2 YNFKEQ. The CDR3 is 14 residues long.

The CDR3 nucleotides are TGTGCCAGCAGTTACTTAGGGGGCTCACCCCTCCACTTT. Translating it yields CASSYLGGSPLHF. The chain has TRBV6-5 and TRBJ1-6; 7 positions match TRBD1. Germline values: CDR1 MNHEY, CDR2 SVGAGI. The V and J ends lost 1 base and 10 bases, in that order; junction bases with no gene match: 1. CDR3 size: 13 residues.

The rearrangement uses TRBV27 and TRBJ1-4; D unclear. V shed 5 bases and J shed 8 bases, with 15 bases lying between them. Looked up from germline, CDR1 is MNHEY and CDR2 is SMNVEV (reference sequence). This CDR3 has 14 amino acids. The CDR3 here is CASSTRGYGEKLFF. The CDR3 coding sequence is TGTGCCAGCAGTACTCGCGGGTACGGAGAAAAACTGTTTTTT.

The V gene is TRBV27, the J gene TRBJ2-3, with TRBD2 as a possible D gene (5 bases). Per the germline V gene, CDR1 is MNHEY and CDR2 is SMNVEV (reference sequence). Trimming stripped 5 bases from V and 0 bases from J, with 18 bases between. This CDR3 spans 17 amino acids. CDR3 protein: CASSPRSVAPSTDTQYF. DNA for the CDR3: TGTGCCAGCAGTCCCCGTAGCGTTGCCCCTAGCACAGATACGCAGTATTTT.

V and J are TRBV28 and TRBJ2-2, with 8 bases fitting TRBD2. The germline CDR1 and CDR2 sequences are MDHEN and SYDVKM. The CDR3 has 16 residues. The J segment lost 0 bases and the V segment lost 5 bases, leaving 5 bases of the junction unmatched. CDR3 in DNA: TGTGCCAGCAGTACCCCCGGGGGGGCGAACACCGGGGAGCTGTTTTTT. Its protein is CASSTPGGANTGELFF.

The J gene is TRBJ2-7, the V gene TRBV11-2, with a tentative D call TRBD1 (6 bases). This CDR3 has 15 amino acids. Germline V lookup: CDR1 SGHAT, CDR2 FQNNGV. Between the trimmed V and J ends, which lost 5 bases and 3 bases, there was a span of 17 bases. The CDR3 nucleotides read TGTGCCAGCAGCAACCTGTACCAGGGGAGCTACGAGCAGTACTTC. This translates into CASSNLYQGSYEQYF.